This paragraph reports one TCR beta chain. These data are taken from a study of technical replicates of blood from several donors. CDR1 and CDR2 (germline): MNHEY, SVGAGI. This CDR3 region has 15 residues. Trimming took 2 bases from V and 2 from J; bases not matched to a gene: 0. The method was immunoSEQ multiplex PCR; TCRdb's version includes in-frame clones alone and lacks a portion of them. The sample records 50,000 to 70,000 clones, 91% being singletons. The chain couples TRBV6-5 to TRBJ2-1, with 10 bases lining up with TRBD1. The specimen was PBMCs. The receptor's source is a human donor in good health. Some clones in this sample may be carry-over from other donors' samples. This CDR3 is CASSYGTGAYNEQFF. CDR3 nucleotide sequence: TGTGCCAGCAGTTACGGGACAGGGGCCTACAATGAGCAGTTCTTC.